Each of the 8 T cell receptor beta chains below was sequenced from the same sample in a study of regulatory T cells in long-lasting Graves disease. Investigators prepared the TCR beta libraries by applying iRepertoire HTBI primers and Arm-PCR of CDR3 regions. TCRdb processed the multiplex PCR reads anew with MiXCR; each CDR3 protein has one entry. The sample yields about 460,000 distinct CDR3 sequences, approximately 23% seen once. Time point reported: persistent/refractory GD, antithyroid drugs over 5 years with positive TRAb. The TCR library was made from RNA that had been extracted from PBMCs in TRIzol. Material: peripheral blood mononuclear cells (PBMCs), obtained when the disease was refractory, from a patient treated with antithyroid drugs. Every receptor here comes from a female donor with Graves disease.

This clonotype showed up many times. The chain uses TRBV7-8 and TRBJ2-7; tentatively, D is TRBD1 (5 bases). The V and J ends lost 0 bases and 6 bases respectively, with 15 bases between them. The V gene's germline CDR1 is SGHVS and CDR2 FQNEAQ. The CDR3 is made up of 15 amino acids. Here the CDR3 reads CASSLALARVFEQYF. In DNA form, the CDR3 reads TGTGCCAGCAGCTTAGCGCTGGCCAGGGTTTTCGAGCAGTACTTC.

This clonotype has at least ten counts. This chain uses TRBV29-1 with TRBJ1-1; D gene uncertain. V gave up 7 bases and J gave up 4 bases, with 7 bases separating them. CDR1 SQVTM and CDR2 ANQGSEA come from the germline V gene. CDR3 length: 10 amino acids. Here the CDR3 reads CSARGTEAFF. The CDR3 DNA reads TGCAGCGCCCGGGGCACTGAAGCTTTCTTT.

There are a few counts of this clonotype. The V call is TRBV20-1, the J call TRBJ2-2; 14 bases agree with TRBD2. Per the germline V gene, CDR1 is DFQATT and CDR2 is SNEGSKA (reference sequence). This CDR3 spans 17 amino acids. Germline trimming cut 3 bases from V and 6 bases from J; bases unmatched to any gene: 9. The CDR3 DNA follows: TGCAGTGCTAGGGATTCGACTAGCGGGAGGGCTGCCGGGGAGCTGTTTTTT. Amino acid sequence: CSARDSTSGRAAGELFF.

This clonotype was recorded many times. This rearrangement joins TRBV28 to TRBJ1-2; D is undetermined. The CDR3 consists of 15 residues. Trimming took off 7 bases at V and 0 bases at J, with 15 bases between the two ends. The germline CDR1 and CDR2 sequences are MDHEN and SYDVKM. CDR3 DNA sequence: TGTGCCAGCATCCTTGGGCAGGCAGCTAACTATGGCTACACCTTC. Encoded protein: CASILGQAANYGYTF.

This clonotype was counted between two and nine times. The CDR3 region has the DNA TGCGCCAGCAGCTCGGGACAGGAGCACACTGAAGCTTTCTTT. Its protein product is CASSSGQEHTEAFF. The V gene is TRBV5-1, the J gene TRBJ1-1; 8 bases fit TRBD1. V shed 3 bases and J 3 bases; nucleotides not matched to a gene: 4. Germline V gene sequence: CDR1 SGHRS, CDR2 YFSETQ. This CDR3 has 14 residues. Looking up the rest from reference TRBV5-1 and TRBJ1-1 gives the full variable domain: KAGVTQTPRYLIKTRGQQVTLSCSPISGHRSVSWYQQTPGQGLQFLFEYFSETQRNKGNFPGRFSGRQFSNSRSEMNVSTLELGDSALYLCASSSGQEHTEAFFGQGTRLTVV.

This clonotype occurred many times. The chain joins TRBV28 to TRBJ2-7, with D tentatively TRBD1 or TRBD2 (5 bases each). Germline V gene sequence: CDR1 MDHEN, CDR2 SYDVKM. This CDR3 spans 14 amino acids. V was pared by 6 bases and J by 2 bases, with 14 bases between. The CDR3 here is CASSLRDETYEQYF. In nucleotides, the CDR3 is TGTGCCAGCAGCCTCAGGGACGAAACCTACGAGCAGTACTTC.

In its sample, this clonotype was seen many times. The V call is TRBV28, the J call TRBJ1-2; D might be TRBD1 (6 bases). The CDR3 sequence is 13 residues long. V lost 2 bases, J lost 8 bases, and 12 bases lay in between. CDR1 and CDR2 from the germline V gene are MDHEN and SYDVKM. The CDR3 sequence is CASSLRGPRGYTF. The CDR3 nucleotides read TGTGCCAGCAGTTTACGGGGGCCCCGCGGCTACACCTTC.

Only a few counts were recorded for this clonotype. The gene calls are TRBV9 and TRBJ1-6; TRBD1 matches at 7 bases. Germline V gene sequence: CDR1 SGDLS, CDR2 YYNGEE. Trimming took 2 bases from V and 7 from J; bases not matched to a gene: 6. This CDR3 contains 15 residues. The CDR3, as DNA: TGTGCCAGCAGCGTCTCGACAGGGAACAATTCACCCCTCCACTTT. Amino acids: CASSVSTGNNSPLHF.